The present entry profiles one T cell receptor beta chain with its context. Its antigen is unidentified. Individual cDNA molecules received unique molecular identifiers. One entry per CDR3 protein, called by TCRdb with MiXCR from the 5' RACE reads. The sample records 65,000 to 70,000 distinct CDR3 sequences, about 11% being singletons. Germline assignment: CDR1 DFQATT and CDR2 SNEGSKA (reference sequence). Trimming at V came to 2 bases and at J to 2 bases, leaving 3 bases not matched to a gene. The CDR3 is made up of 14 amino acids. This entry comes from a study of early T cells in non-severe SARS-CoV-2 infection. The overall study: Unsorted whole-blood RNA was sequenced in bulk, leaving chains unpaired. Study-wide points: Comparison of clonotypes with VDJdb favored anti-spike CD8 responses while missing private and CD4 specificities.

Sequenced: whole blood. This TCR was recovered from an adult who was a healthcare worker with PCR-confirmed SARS-CoV-2 infection or an uninfected control (not recorded which). V is TRBV20-1 and J is TRBJ2-7; TRBD2 matches at 10 bases. The CDR3 region has the DNA TGCAGTGCTAGAAAGCGGGAGGGTACCTACGAGCAGTACTTC. This encodes CSARKREGTYEQYF.